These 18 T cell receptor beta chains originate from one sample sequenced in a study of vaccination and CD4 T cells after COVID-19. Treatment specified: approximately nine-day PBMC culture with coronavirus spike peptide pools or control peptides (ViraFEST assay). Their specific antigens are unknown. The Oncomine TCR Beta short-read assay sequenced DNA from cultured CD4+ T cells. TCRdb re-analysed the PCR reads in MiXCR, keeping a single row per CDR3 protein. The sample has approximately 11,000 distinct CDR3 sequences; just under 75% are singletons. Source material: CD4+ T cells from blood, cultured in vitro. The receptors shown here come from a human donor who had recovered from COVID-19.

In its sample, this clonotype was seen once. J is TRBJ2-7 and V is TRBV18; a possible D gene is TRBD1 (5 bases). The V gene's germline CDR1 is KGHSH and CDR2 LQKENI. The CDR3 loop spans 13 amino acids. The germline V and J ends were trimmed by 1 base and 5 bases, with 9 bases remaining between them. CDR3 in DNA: TGTGCCAGCTCACCACGACAGACCGACGAGCAGTACTTC. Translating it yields CASSPRQTDEQYF.

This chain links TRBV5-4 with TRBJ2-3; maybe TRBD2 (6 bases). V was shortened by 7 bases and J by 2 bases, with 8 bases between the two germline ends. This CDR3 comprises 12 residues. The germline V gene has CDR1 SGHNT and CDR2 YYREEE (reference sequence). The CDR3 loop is CASRDFTDTQYF. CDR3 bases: TGTGCCAGCCGGGACTTCACAGATACGCAGTATTTT.

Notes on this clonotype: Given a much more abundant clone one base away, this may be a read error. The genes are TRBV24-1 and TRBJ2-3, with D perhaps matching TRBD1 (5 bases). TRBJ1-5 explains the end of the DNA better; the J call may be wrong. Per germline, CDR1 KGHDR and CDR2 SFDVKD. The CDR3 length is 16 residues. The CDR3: CATSDATGQSRNTQHF. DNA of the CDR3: TGTGCCACCAGTGATGCAACAGGACAAAGTCGAAATACGCAGCATTTT.

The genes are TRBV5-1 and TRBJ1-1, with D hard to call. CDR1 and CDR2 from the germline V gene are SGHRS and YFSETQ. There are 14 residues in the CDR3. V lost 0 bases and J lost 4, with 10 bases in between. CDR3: CASSLVRSGTEAFF. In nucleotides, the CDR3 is TGCGCCAGCAGCTTGGTTAGGTCGGGCACTGAAGCTTTCTTT.

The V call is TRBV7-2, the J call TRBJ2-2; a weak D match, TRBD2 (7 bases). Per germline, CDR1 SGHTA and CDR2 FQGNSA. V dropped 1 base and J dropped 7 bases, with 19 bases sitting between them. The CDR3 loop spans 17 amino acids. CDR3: CASSLGLVGGALGELFF. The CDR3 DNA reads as TGTGCCAGCAGCTTAGGATTAGTGGGGGGGGCGCTCGGGGAGCTGTTTTTT.

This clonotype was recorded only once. In DNA, the CDR3 is TGCAGTGCTAGATCTCTGTCACCCCTCCACTTT. This sequence encodes CSARSLSPLHF. This chain joins TRBV20-1 and TRBJ1-6; D remains ambiguous. Per the germline V gene, CDR1 is DFQATT and CDR2 is SNEGSKA (reference sequence). The CDR3 runs 11 residues. V was shortened by 2 bases and J by 10 bases, with 6 bases between the two germline ends.

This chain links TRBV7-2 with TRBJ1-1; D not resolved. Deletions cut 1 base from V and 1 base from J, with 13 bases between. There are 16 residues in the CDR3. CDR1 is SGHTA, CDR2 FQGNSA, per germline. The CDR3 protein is CASSLGRLATNTEAFF. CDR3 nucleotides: TGTGCCAGCAGCTTAGGGCGCCTAGCTACGAACACTGAAGCTTTCTTT.

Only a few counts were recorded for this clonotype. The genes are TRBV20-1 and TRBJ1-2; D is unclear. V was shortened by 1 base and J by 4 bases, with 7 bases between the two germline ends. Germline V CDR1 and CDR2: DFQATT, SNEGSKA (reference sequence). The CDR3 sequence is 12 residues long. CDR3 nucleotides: TGCAGTGCTAGAGCGGGAACCTATGGCTACACCTTC. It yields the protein CSARAGTYGYTF.

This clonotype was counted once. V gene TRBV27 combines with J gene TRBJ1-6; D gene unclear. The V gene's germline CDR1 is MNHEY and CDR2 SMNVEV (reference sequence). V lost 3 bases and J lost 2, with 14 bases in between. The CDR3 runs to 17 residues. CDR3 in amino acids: CASSFSWTTAYNSPLHF. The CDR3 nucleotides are TGTGCCAGCAGTTTCAGTTGGACCACCGCCTATAATTCACCCCTCCACTTT.

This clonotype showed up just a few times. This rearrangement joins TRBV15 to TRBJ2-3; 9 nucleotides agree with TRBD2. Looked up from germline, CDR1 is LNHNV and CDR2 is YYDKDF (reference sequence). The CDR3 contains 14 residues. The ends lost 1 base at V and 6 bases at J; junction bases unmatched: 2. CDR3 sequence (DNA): TGTGCCACCAGCAGAGTAGCGGGAGATGATACGCAGTATTTT. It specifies CATSRVAGDDTQYF.

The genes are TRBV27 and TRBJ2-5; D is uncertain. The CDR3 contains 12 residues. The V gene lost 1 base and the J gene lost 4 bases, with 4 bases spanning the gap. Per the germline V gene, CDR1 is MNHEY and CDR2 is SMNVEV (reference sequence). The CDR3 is CASSLFGETQYF. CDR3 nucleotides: TGTGCCAGCAGTTTATTTGGAGAGACCCAGTACTTC.

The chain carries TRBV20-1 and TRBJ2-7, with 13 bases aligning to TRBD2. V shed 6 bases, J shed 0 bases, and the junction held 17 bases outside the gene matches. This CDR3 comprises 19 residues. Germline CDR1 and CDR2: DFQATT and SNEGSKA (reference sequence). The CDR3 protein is CSAASPGTSGTPSSYEQYF. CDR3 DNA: TGCAGTGCCGCCTCCCCCGGGACTAGCGGGACCCCCAGCTCCTACGAGCAGTACTTC.

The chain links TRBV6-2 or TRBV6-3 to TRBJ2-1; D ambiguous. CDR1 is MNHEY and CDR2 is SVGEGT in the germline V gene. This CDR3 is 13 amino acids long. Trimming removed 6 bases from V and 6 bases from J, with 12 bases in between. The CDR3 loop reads CASSGLWGNEQFF. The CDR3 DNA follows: TGTGCCAGCAGCGGATTATGGGGCAATGAGCAGTTCTTC.

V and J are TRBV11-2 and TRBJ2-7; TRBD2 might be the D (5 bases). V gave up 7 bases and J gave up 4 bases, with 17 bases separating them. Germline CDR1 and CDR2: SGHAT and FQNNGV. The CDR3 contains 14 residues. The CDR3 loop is CASKALGVPYEQYF. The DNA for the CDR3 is TGTGCCAGCAAAGCTCTCGGGGTCCCTTACGAGCAGTACTTC.

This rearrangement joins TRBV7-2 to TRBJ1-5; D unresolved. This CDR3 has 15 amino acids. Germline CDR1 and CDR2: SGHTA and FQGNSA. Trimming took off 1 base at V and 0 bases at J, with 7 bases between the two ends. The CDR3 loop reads CASSLGRYSNQPQHF. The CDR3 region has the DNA TGTGCCAGCAGCTTAGGGAGATATAGCAATCAGCCCCAGCATTTT.

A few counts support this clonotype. CDR3 DNA sequence: TGTGCCAGCAGCGATGCATATGGCTACACCTTC. Protein sequence: CASSDAYGYTF. The V gene is TRBV6-2 or TRBV6-3, the J gene TRBJ1-2; D is uncertain. V was shortened by 6 bases and J by 5 bases, with 7 bases between the two germline ends. Germline assignment: CDR1 MNHEY and CDR2 SVGEGT. The CDR3 is 11 residues long.

Written as DNA, the CDR3 is TGTGCCAGCAGTGAGGGACAGATCATGAACACTGAAGCTTTCTTT. Translated: CASSEGQIMNTEAFF. The rearrangement joins TRBV6-1 to TRBJ1-1, with 7 bases that match TRBD1. This CDR3 comprises 15 residues. J gave up 0 bases and V 3 bases, and 4 bases lay outside the gene matches. Germline V gene data show CDR1 as MNHNS and CDR2 as SASEGT.

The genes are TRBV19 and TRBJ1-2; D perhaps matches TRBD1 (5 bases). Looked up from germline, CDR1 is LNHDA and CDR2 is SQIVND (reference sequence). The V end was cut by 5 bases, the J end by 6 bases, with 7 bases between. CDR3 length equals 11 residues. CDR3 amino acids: CASSPGDGYTF. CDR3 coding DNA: TGTGCCAGTAGTCCGGGGGATGGCTACACCTTC.